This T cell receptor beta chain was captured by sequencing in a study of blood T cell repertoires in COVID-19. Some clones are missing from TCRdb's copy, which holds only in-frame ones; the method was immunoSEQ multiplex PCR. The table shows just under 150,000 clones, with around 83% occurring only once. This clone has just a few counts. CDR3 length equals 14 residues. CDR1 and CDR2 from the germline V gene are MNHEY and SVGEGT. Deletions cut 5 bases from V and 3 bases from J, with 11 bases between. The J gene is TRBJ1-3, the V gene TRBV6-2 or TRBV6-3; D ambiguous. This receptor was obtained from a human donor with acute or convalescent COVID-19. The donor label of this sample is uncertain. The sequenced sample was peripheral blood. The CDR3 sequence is CASSPGIHGNTIYF. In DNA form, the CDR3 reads TGTGCCAGCAGTCCGGGGATTCATGGAAACACCATATATTTT.